A selection of T cell receptor beta chains follows, all from one sample in a study of graft-versus-host responses after intestinal transplantation. No antigens are known for them. Generated by immunoSEQ multiplex PCR, the TCRdb table keeps only in-frame clones and is missing some. The table shows 100,000 to 130,000 clones, with roughly 87% occurring only once. The sequencing used unstimulated CD4+ T cells sorted from spleen or lymph node cells, collected before transplant. The receptors were sampled from a human donor who was the organ donor for an intestinal transplant. The CDR3 runs from the conserved cysteine through the conserved F or W. A D gene is named only where the DNA matches it firmly. Not every row has a clone size; where given, it reads once, few, many or a size class.

DNA: TGTGCCAGCAGCGTTGGACCCACAGATACGCAGTATTTT
CDR3: CASSVGPTDTQYF
size: NA
V: TRBV9
J: TRBJ2-3
D: NA

DNA: TGTGCCAGCAGCTCGTCAAGGGGATGGACTAGCGGCACAGATACGCAGTATTTT
CDR3: CASSSSRGWTSGTDTQYF
size: NA
V: TRBV7-3
J: TRBJ2-3
D: TRBD2

DNA: TGTGCCAGCAGCCTAGCGGGAGCCGATGAGCAGTTCTTC
CDR3: CASSLAGADEQFF
size: NA
V: TRBV11-3
J: TRBJ2-1
D: TRBD2

DNA: TGCAGTGCTGGGACCAATTATGAAGCTTTCTTT
CDR3: CSAGTNYEAFF
size: NA
V: TRBV20-1
J: TRBJ1-1
D: NA

DNA: TGCGCCAGCAGCTTGGTCTCGGGCTACATCATCAATGAGCAGTTCTTC
CDR3: CASSLVSGYIINEQFF
size: NA
V: TRBV5-1
J: TRBJ2-1
D: NA

DNA: TGTGCCAGCAGCGGTAGGGGACTAGCGGGGGGATTTGGAGATACGCAGTATTTT
CDR3: CASSGRGLAGGFGDTQYF
size: NA
V: TRBV2
J: TRBJ2-3
D: TRBD2

DNA: TGTGCCAGCAGTATGAGCGGGGGGGCAGGAGAGACCCAGTACTTC
CDR3: CASSMSGGAGETQYF
size: NA
V: TRBV2
J: TRBJ2-5
D: TRBD2

DNA: TGTGCCAGCAGCTTAGATCCGACAGACTCCTATGGCTACACCTTC
CDR3: CASSLDPTDSYGYTF
size: NA
V: TRBV11-2
J: TRBJ1-2
D: NA

DNA: TGTGCCAGCAGCCGGACAGGGGAGACCCAGTACTTC
CDR3: CASSRTGETQYF
size: NA
V: TRBV6-5
J: TRBJ2-5
D: TRBD1

DNA: TGTGCCAGTAGCCCGCCTTCTTATAGCAATCAGCCCCAGCATTTT
CDR3: CASSPPSYSNQPQHF
size: NA
V: TRBV19
J: TRBJ1-5
D: NA

DNA: TGCACCAGCAGCCAAGTCGGACAGAATAATGAAAAACTGTTTTTT
CDR3: CTSSQVGQNNEKLFF
size: NA
V: TRBV1
J: TRBJ1-4
D: NA

DNA: TGTGCCAGCAGCTCTAACGGCCGGGGCACAGATACGCAGTATTTT
CDR3: CASSSNGRGTDTQYF
size: NA
V: TRBV11-2
J: TRBJ2-3
D: NA

DNA: TGTGCCAGCAGTTCGGACAGATCAACTAATGAAAAACTGTTTTTT
CDR3: CASSSDRSTNEKLFF
size: NA
V: TRBV6-1
J: TRBJ1-4
D: NA

DNA: TGTGCCAGCAGCCCAGACCCTAAAAAGACCCAGTACTTC
CDR3: CASSPDPKKTQYF
size: NA
V: TRBV11-3
J: TRBJ2-5
D: NA

DNA: TGTGCCAGCAGCCCCGGGGGAGGGAACACAGATACGCAGTATTTT
CDR3: CASSPGGGNTDTQYF
size: NA
V: TRBV11-3
J: TRBJ2-3
D: TRBD2

DNA: TGTGCCAGCAGCAGGCTAGCGGGAGTATCGGATACGCAGTATTTT
CDR3: CASSRLAGVSDTQYF
size: NA
V: TRBV7-8
J: TRBJ2-3
D: TRBD2

DNA: TGTGCCTGGAGTAGGATTAGCAATCAGCCCCAGCATTTT
CDR3: CAWSRISNQPQHF
size: NA
V: TRBV30
J: TRBJ1-5
D: NA

DNA: TGTGCCAGCAGCGTAGATGCTACAGATACGCAGTATTTT
CDR3: CASSVDATDTQYF
size: NA
V: TRBV9
J: TRBJ2-3
D: NA

DNA: TGTGCCAGCAGTCCGCGACAGGGCCGACAGCCCCAGCATTTT
CDR3: CASSPRQGRQPQHF
size: NA
V: TRBV6-5
J: TRBJ1-5
D: TRBD1

DNA: TGCGCCAGCAGGGAGATAGGTCAGGGACTGACCTACGAGCAGTACTTC
CDR3: CASREIGQGLTYEQYF
size: NA
V: TRBV10-2
J: TRBJ2-7
D: NA

DNA: TGCAGCGTTGCCTACGAGCAGTACTTC
CDR3: CSVAYEQYF
size: NA
V: TRBV29-1
J: TRBJ2-7
D: NA

DNA: TGCGCCAGCAGCGAGGTCAGGGGAGAGACCCAGTACTTC
CDR3: CASSEVRGETQYF
size: once
V: TRBV5-1
J: TRBJ2-5
D: NA

DNA: TGTGCCATCAGTCCGGGGGGAGTGGATACGCAGTATTTT
CDR3: CAISPGGVDTQYF
size: NA
V: TRBV10-3
J: TRBJ2-3
D: TRBD2

DNA: TGTGCCAGCATTGGGGACAGGGGGCGCCGGAATGGCTACACCTTC
CDR3: CASIGDRGRRNGYTF
size: NA
V: TRBV7-9
J: TRBJ1-2
D: TRBD1

DNA: TGTGCCAGCAGTTTAGAGTTTGGCGGGGAGCTGTTTTTT
CDR3: CASSLEFGGELFF
size: NA
V: TRBV27
J: TRBJ2-2
D: NA

DNA: TGTGCCAGCGGAAGCTTTTTAACCGGGGAGCTGTTTTTT
CDR3: CASGSFLTGELFF
size: NA
V: TRBV6-6
J: TRBJ2-2
D: NA

DNA: TGTGCCAGCAGGGGGGCCCCCATGAACACTGAAGCTTTCTTT
CDR3: CASRGAPMNTEAFF
size: NA
V: TRBV11-2
J: TRBJ1-1
D: NA

DNA: TGTGCCAGCAGTTTTCCCGGGACAGGGCATTCTGGAAACACCATATATTTT
CDR3: CASSFPGTGHSGNTIYF
size: NA
V: TRBV28
J: TRBJ1-3
D: TRBD1

DNA: TGTGCCAGCAGGGTCTCTCAACGGTTTAGCAATCAGCCCCAGCATTTT
CDR3: CASRVSQRFSNQPQHF
size: NA
V: TRBV6-6
J: TRBJ1-5
D: NA

DNA: TGTGCCAGCCTTCTCCTGAATCACGGCTACACCTTC
CDR3: CASLLLNHGYTF
size: NA
V: TRBV2
J: TRBJ1-2
D: NA

DNA: TGTGCCAGCTCACAACGTAGCACAGATACGCAGTATTTT
CDR3: CASSQRSTDTQYF
size: NA
V: TRBV18
J: TRBJ2-3
D: NA

DNA: TGCGCCAGCAAGGCAGGAATAAGTGAGCAGTTCTTC
CDR3: CASKAGISEQFF
size: NA
V: TRBV10-2
J: TRBJ2-1
D: NA

DNA: TGTGCCAGCAGTGCTTGGGGGACTGGGGCCAACGTCCTGACTTTC
CDR3: CASSAWGTGANVLTF
size: NA
V: TRBV27
J: TRBJ2-6
D: NA

DNA: TGTGCCAGCAGCTTGGGAATGGACTACGAGCAGTACTTC
CDR3: CASSLGMDYEQYF
size: NA
V: TRBV5-4
J: TRBJ2-7
D: NA